This T cell receptor beta chain was identified in a study of blood T cells in healthy people across ages. Notes on the study in general: In these data, TCR beta diversity tracked strongly with naive T cell percentage.

The V segment lost 11 bases and the J segment 0 bases; nucleotides outside the gene matches: 24. CDR3 size: 21 residues. CDR1 is WNHNN and CDR2 is SYGVQD in the germline V gene (reference sequence). Alongside a J-beta primer mix, a sample-barcoded 5' primer served in a second PCR lasting 7 to 11 cycles. Every cDNA was tagged by a template-switch adaptor with 12 random nucleotides. TCRdb used MiXCR to reprocess the 5' RACE reads, holding one entry per CDR3 protein. Among roughly 1,500,000 distinct CDR3 sequences listed, 34% were seen once. There were healthy Caucasian individuals from Russia, aged 6 to 90, serving as donors. Whenever a sample was processed, at least 6.5 million PBMCs were isolated. In this sample, this clonotype turned up a few times. Its specificity is unknown.

The clonotype was recovered from a woman aged 30 to 39 in good health. The sequenced sample consisted of blood. The chain joins TRBV10-1 to TRBJ2-4, with 11 bases aligning to TRBD1. The CDR3 loop reads CAGRTGGLTHRFRLAKNIQYF. CDR3 DNA: TGCGCCGGGCGGACAGGGGGCCTTACCCATCGATTCCGGCTAGCCAAAAACATTCAGTACTTC.